This T cell receptor (beta chain) originates from a study of molecular identifiers for immune sequencing clone quantification. Study observations and caveats: Spiked Jurkat TCR RNA originating from one cell could reportedly be identified amid around 1 million naive cells.

Naive CD8 library inputs spanned 20,000 to 1,000,000 sorted cells and 10%, 30% or 50% RNA. For naive CD8 T cells, sorting used the CD8+CD4-CCR7+CD45RA+ phenotype. Methods described previously were used for bulk TCR libraries, and listed TCR primers were applied. TCRdb reprocessed the PCR reads via MiXCR and lists one record per CDR3 protein. The repertoire holds under 600,000 distinct CDR3 sequences, with over 20% as singletons. CDR1 SGHRS and CDR2 YFSETQ come from the germline V gene. The CDR3 is made up of 16 amino acids. V dropped 0 bases and J dropped 3; count of bases not matched to a gene: 6. This clonotype was observed many times. Its antigen remains unknown.

Sequenced input: naive CD8+ T cells from blood, with Jurkat cell RNA spiked in. As to subset: FACS-sorted CD8+CD4-CCR7+CD45RA+ naive T cells. This chain joins TRBV5-1 and TRBJ2-7, with 10 nucleotides matching TRBD2. The TCR comes from a human donor in good health. Some libraries in this study had Jurkat cell RNA spiked in. The CDR3 loop is CASSLAWASGSYEQYF. CDR3 in DNA: TGCGCCAGCAGCTTGGCCTGGGCTAGCGGGAGCTACGAGCAGTACTTC.